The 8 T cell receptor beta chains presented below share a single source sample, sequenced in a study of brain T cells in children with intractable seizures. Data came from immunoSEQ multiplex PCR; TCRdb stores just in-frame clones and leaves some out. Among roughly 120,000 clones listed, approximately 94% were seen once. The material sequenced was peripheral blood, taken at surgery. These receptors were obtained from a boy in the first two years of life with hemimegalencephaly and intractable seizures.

The CDR3 sequence: CASSLRAGVGETQYF. CDR3 bases: TGTGCCAGCAGCTTAAGGGCGGGAGTGGGCGAGACCCAGTACTTC. The chain uses TRBV7-3 and TRBJ2-5, with 7 bases fitting TRBD2. V dropped 1 base and J dropped 5; count of bases not matched to a gene: 7. Germline values: CDR1 SGHTA, CDR2 FQGTGA. The CDR3 spans 15 residues.

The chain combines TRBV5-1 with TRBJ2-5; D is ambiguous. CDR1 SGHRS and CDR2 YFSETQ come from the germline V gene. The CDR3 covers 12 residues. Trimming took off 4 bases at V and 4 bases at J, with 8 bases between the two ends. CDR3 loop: CASSPDSETQYF. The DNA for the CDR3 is TGCGCCAGCAGCCCGGATTCAGAGACCCAGTACTTC.

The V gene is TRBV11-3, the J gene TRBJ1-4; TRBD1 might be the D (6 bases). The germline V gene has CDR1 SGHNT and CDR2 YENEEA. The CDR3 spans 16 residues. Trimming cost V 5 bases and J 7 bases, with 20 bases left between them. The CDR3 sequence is CASSPPKYRAGEKLFF. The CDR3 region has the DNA TGTGCCAGCAGCCCTCCCAAATACAGGGCCGGTGAAAAACTGTTTTTT.

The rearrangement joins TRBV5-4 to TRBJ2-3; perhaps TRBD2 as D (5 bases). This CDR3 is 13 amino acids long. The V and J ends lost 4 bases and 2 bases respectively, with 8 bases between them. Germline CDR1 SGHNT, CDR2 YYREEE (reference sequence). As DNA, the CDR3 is TGTGCCAGCAGCCGGGGTTCCACAGATACGCAGTATTTT. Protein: CASSRGSTDTQYF.

DNA for the CDR3: TGTGCCAGCTCACAGGGTGTTAACTATGGCTACACCTTC. This gives the protein CASSQGVNYGYTF. The chain employs TRBV18 and TRBJ1-2; the D is unclear. The CDR3 totals 13 residues. Germline V gives CDR1 KGHSH, CDR2 LQKENI. Trimming stripped 4 bases from V and 1 base from J, with 7 bases between.

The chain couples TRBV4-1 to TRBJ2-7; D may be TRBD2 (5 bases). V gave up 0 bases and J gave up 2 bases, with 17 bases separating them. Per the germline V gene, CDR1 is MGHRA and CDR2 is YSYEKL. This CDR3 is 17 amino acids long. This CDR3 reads CASSQEEGGLNAYEQYF. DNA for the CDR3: TGCGCCAGCAGCCAAGAAGAAGGCGGGCTGAATGCCTACGAGCAGTACTTC.

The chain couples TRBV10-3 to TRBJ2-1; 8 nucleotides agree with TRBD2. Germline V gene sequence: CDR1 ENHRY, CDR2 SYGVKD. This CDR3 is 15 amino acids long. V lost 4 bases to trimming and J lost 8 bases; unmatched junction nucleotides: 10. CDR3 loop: CAISGQAQGLDEQFF. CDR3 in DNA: TGTGCCATCAGTGGACAGGCTCAGGGACTAGATGAGCAGTTCTTC.

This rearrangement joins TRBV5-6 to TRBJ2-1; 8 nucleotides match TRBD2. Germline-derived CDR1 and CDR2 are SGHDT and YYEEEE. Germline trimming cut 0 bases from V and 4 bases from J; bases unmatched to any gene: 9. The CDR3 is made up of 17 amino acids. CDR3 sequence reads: CASSLGTVTSGYNEQFF. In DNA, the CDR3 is TGTGCCAGCAGCTTGGGGACCGTAACTAGCGGTTACAATGAGCAGTTCTTC.